These T cell receptor beta chains were read from a single sample in a study of blood T cell repertoires in COVID-19. Sequencing used immunoSEQ multiplex PCR; TCRdb keeps in-frame clones, though not all of them. The sample lists some 240,000 clones; 70% to 85% were seen once. The sample comprised peripheral blood. Receptor source: a woman at least 80 years old with acute or convalescent COVID-19. Each CDR3 is given with its conserved first and last residue. The order of the fields is CDR3 length, V gene, D gene, CDR3 protein. The D gene is left open where the match is weak.

14 | TRBV6-1 | NA | CASSEDRFSYEQYF
15 | TRBV5-1 | NA | CASSLGGATNEKLFF
15 | TRBV6-6 | TRBD1 | CASTQTGRNTGELFF
18 | TRBV5-4 | TRBD1 | CASSRYGDRGPRRYGYTF
16 | TRBV4-2 | NA | CASSQEAVSAPDTQYF
13 | TRBV19 | NA | CASSTNSGTEAFF
16 | TRBV7-6 | NA | CASSLEGRENNQPQHF
15 | TRBV14 | NA | CASSDGGLPFYGYTF
14 | TRBV10-3 | NA | CAISGNTLAHEQFF
15 | TRBV2 | TRBD1 | CASSEQTGAGNTIYF
15 | TRBV2 | NA | CASGRSRDTNTEAFF
13 | TRBV9 | NA | CASSLHRGNTIYF
15 | TRBV18 | NA | CASSPLDSMNTEAFF
21 | TRBV18 | NA | CASSPGARSHAGTFSPHGYTF
15 | TRBV7-9 | TRBD1 | CASSLTGTGPEKLFF
17 | TRBV3-1/TRBV3-2 | NA | CASSQDHRRGLNQPQHF
13 | TRBV28 | TRBD1 | CASTGDRVYGYTF
15 | TRBV29-1 | NA | CSVARSGEGTYEQYF
14 | TRBV5-1 | NA | CASSPPGGGNEQYF
15 | TRBV15 | NA | CATSRERTTNEKLFF
16 | TRBV7-3 | TRBD2 | CASSSTATGGTGELFF
16 | TRBV5-1 | TRBD1 | CASSPPGGRGLSEQYF
15 | TRBV9 | NA | CASSVGGINTGELFF
16 | TRBV6-5 | TRBD2 | CASSYGAGTAKNIQYF
17 | TRBV28 | TRBD1 | CASSYTGTGISSTEAFF